This TCR beta chain was sequenced in a study of beta chain features in type 1 diabetes. Regarding the study as a whole: A moderate, significant TCRB CDR3 shortening appeared in type 1 diabetes across four CD4+ subsets.

Expressed TCRB transcripts were sequenced because the entire RNA isolate underwent reverse transcription. The repertoire was sequenced with immunoSEQ multiplex PCR; TCRdb's copy has only in-frame clones and lacks some. Of 150,000 or so clones listed, around 63% were seen once; the top ten hold around 0.08%. Regarding this clone: The antigen is not known.

CDR1 SGHAT and CDR2 FQNNGV come from the germline V gene. This CDR3 region has 17 residues. V gave up 5 bases and J gave up 0 bases; unmatched junction bases: 9. Populations obtained by sorting all exceeded 98% purity. Sequencing was performed on naive CD4+ T cells from blood. The chain couples TRBV11-2 to TRBJ2-4; TRBD2 aligns across 8 bases. This clonotype originated in a man in his thirties or forties with type 1 diabetes. Here the CDR3 DNA reads TGTGCCAGCAGCCCGACTAGCGCTACCCAAGCCAAAAACATTCAGTACTTC. Translation gives CASSPTSATQAKNIQYF. Full variable domain (missing parts from reference TRBV11-2 and TRBJ2-4): EAGVAQSPRYKIIEKRQSVAFWCNPISGHATLYWYQQILGQGPKLLIQFQNNGVVDDSQLPKDRFSAERLKGVDSTLKIQPAKLEDSAVYLCASSPTSATQAKNIQYFGAGTRLSVL.